This TCR beta chain was sequenced during a study of post-analysis software for immune sequencing data. About the study: Progressive-relapsing, secondary progressive and relapsing-remitting multiple sclerosis were among the disease courses included. Whole-study results and caveats: The five TRBV segments detected at higher frequency in patients than in controls included TRBV5-6, TRBV5-1 and TRBV20-1. Strong co-clustering by F measure linked samples that shared a preparation batch. Significantly lower normalized Chao1 diversity was seen in multiple sclerosis patients than in controls.

The CDR3 runs to 16 residues. Trimming removed 3 bases from V and 4 bases from J; junction bases left unmatched: 8. This clonotype was picked up a small number of times. Its antigen is unknown. Unique molecular identifiers tagged the TCR beta cDNA libraries. There were roughly 0.95 to 11 million T cells, and roughly 0.5 million cDNA molecules came from them. TCRdb ran MiXCR on the PCR reads and lists one entry per CDR3 protein. The table records some 800,000 distinct CDR3 sequences, approximately 44% of them present only once. The source is a girl aged 5-17 years with multiple sclerosis. The material sequenced was blood. V gene TRBV12-3 or TRBV12-4 combines with J gene TRBJ1-2; TRBD1 aligns across 10 bases. DNA of the CDR3: TGTGCCAGCAGTTTGTTCCGGGACAGGGGCCCCTATGGCTACACCTTC. Its translation: CASSLFRDRGPYGYTF.